This TCR beta chain was sequenced in a study of T cell responses to AZD1222 COVID-19 vaccine. The data were produced by immunoSEQ multiplex PCR, yet TCRdb's version contains in-frame clones alone and is incomplete. The sample carries approximately 100,000 clones, about 91% recorded once. The study, taken as a whole, reports: The number of AZD1222 recipients seropositive at baseline was only 6 or 7. Researchers report vaccine-associated CD4 TCRs spanning spike, with dominance at 160-218 and 743-854.

In the case of this clone: Its matching antigen is unknown.

The input for sequencing was peripheral blood, taken on day 0 of AZD1222 vaccination. The TCR sequence derives from an adult in good health.

The CDR3 region has the DNA TGTGCCCAGAGGTGGGAGGGCCTCAATGAGCAGTTCTTC. Translated: CAQRWEGLNEQFF. The chain couples TRBV30 to TRBJ2-1, with 7 bases matching TRBD2. This CDR3 has 13 amino acids. Germline V lookup: CDR1 GTSNPN, CDR2 SVGIG (reference sequence). Unmatched junction bases numbered 10, after V lost 8 bases and J lost 6 bases.